A single sample is the source of the 9 T cell receptor beta chains below, sequenced in a study of CD8 T cells in ankylosing spondylitis. TCRdb re-derived calls from the 5' RACE reads in MiXCR, one entry per CDR3 protein. The table includes 250,000 to 350,000 distinct CDR3 sequences, around 18% detected once. Material for sequencing was blood, either unsorted or a sorted T cell fraction (not recorded which). These receptors originate from a male donor with ankylosing spondylitis or in good health (not recorded which).

The chain uses TRBV28 and TRBJ2-7; either TRBD1 or TRBD2 may supply D (5 bases each). Germline values: CDR1 MDHEN, CDR2 SYDVKM. This CDR3 has 14 amino acids. Trimming took 4 bases from V and 4 from J, leaving 14 bases between them. CDR3 in DNA: TGTGCCAGCAGTTGGGGCCCGGGGAAGTACGAGCAGTACGTC. Protein product: CASSWGPGKYEQYV.

This chain uses TRBV20-1 with TRBJ2-3; D is perhaps TRBD1 (5 bases). Germline assignment: CDR1 DFQATT and CDR2 SNEGSKA (reference sequence). Trimming took 1 base from V and 2 from J, leaving 34 bases between them. The CDR3 runs to 22 residues. The CDR3 bases are TGCAGTGCTAGAGCCCCGCGCACAGGATTAGGCAAATCCCGCTTACCCACAGATACGCAGTATTTT. This gives the protein CSARAPRTGLGKSRLPTDTQYF.

In nucleotides, the CDR3 is TGTGCCATCAGTGACAGGGACAGGAACCAAGAGACCCAGTACTTC. Protein: CAISDRDRNQETQYF. The gene calls are TRBV10-3 and TRBJ2-5, with 8 bases lining up with TRBD1. This CDR3 is 15 amino acids long. V lost 3 bases to trimming and J lost 0 bases; unmatched junction nucleotides: 3. Germline lookup yields CDR1 ENHRY and CDR2 SYGVKD.

This rearrangement joins TRBV12-3 or TRBV12-4 to TRBJ1-2; 7 positions agree with TRBD1. Losses at the gene ends were 5 bases for V and 6 bases for J; bases not matched to a gene: 12. The CDR3 consists of 15 residues. The CDR3 DNA reads TGTGCCAGCAGTAGACGACAGGGAGCGATGGATGGCTACACCTTC. This gives the protein CASSRRQGAMDGYTF.

The CDR3 sequence: CASSPGTSGPTGELFF. DNA of the CDR3: TGTGCCAGCAGCCCGGGGACTAGCGGGCCCACCGGGGAGCTGTTTTTT. The chain joins TRBV3-1 to TRBJ2-2; 12 positions agree with TRBD2. The V segment lost 4 bases and the J segment 4 bases; nucleotides outside the gene matches: 4. This CDR3 has 16 residues. From germline, CDR1 is LGHDT and CDR2 YNNKEL (reference sequence). Using reference TRBV3-1 and TRBJ2-2 for the parts outside the CDR3, the full variable domain is DTAVSQTPKYLVTQMGNDKSIKCEQNLGHDTMYWYKQDSKKFLKIMFSYNNKELIINETVPNRFSPKSPDKAHLNLHINSLELGDSAVYFCASSPGTSGPTGELFFGEGSRLTVL.

This clonotype has ten or more counts. The chain links TRBV25-1 to TRBJ2-2, with D hard to call. Germline V gene data show CDR1 as MGHDK and CDR2 as SYGVNS. The V gene lost 6 bases and the J gene lost 1 base, with 9 bases spanning the gap. The CDR3 extends over 14 amino acids. The CDR3 sequence is CASRSFKNTGELFF. As DNA, the CDR3 is TGTGCCAGCAGGTCCTTTAAGAACACCGGGGAGCTGTTTTTT.

The V gene is TRBV12-3 or TRBV12-4, the J gene TRBJ1-3; maybe TRBD1 (5 bases). Trimming pared 6 bases from V and 3 bases from J, leaving 12 bases between. The CDR3 totals 14 residues. This CDR3 reads CASRPSGYGNTIYF. DNA of the CDR3: TGTGCCAGCAGACCGTCAGGGTATGGAAACACCATATATTTT.

This chain links TRBV5-6 with TRBJ2-1; unclear D gene. V shed 2 bases and J shed 0 bases, with 12 bases lying between them. Germline V gene sequence: CDR1 SGHDT, CDR2 YYEEEE. The CDR3 is 16 amino acids. CDR3 DNA sequence: TGTGCCAGCAGCTTCAATGGACGGCTCTCCTACAATGAGCAGTTCTTC. Protein product: CASSFNGRLSYNEQFF.

The chain links TRBV28 to TRBJ2-1, with 7 bases fitting TRBD1. V trimming: 5 bases; J trimming: 6 bases; junction bases outside the gene matches: 10. The CDR3 runs 15 residues. Germline CDR1 and CDR2: MDHEN and SYDVKM. This CDR3 is CASSPLTGSGNEQFF. CDR3 DNA sequence: TGTGCCAGCAGTCCACTGACAGGGTCGGGCAATGAGCAGTTCTTC.